The 18 T cell receptor beta chains presented below share a single source sample, sequenced in a study of blood T cell repertoires in COVID-19. The repertoire was sequenced with immunoSEQ multiplex PCR; TCRdb's copy has only in-frame clones and lacks some. The sample carries about 270,000 clones, approximately 77% recorded once. The sample was peripheral blood. These receptors were collected from a woman aged 18 to 35 with acute or convalescent COVID-19.

There are a few counts of this clone. The chain employs TRBV27 and TRBJ2-2; the D is unclear. This CDR3 spans 13 amino acids. Germline CDR1 MNHEY, CDR2 SMNVEV (reference sequence). V was trimmed by 0 bases and J by 5 bases, leaving 4 bases between them. The CDR3 reads CASSLSRTGELFF. DNA for the CDR3: TGTGCCAGCAGTTTATCGAGAACCGGGGAGCTGTTTTTT.

The J gene is TRBJ2-5, the V gene TRBV28, with 9 bases fitting TRBD1. CDR3 length: 16 residues. Looked up from germline, CDR1 is MDHEN and CDR2 is SYDVKM. Germline trimming cut 0 bases from V and 5 bases from J; bases unmatched to any gene: 7. Written as DNA, the CDR3 is TGTGCCAGCAGTTTATGGGGGACAGGGTCCGGGGAGACCCAGTACTTC. Amino acids: CASSLWGTGSGETQYF.

V gene TRBV6-2 or TRBV6-3 combines with J gene TRBJ1-3; the D gene is possibly TRBD1 (5 bases). This CDR3 has 16 residues. Between the trimmed V and J ends, which lost 6 bases and 1 base, there was a span of 16 bases. The germline V gene has CDR1 MNHEY and CDR2 SVGEGT. CDR3 bases: TGTGCCAGCAGCCAGGGACGGCGGGGATCTGGAAACACCATATATTTT. This gives the protein CASSQGRRGSGNTIYF.

CDR3 bases: TGTGCCAGCTCACCGAATGATCCGGGACAGGGAAACACTGAAGCTTTCTTT. Protein sequence: CASSPNDPGQGNTEAFF. The V gene is TRBV18, the J gene TRBJ1-1, with 9 nucleotides matching TRBD1. The trim removed 3 bases at V and 2 bases at J, leaving 10 bases unmatched. The CDR3 runs 17 residues. Per germline, CDR1 KGHSH and CDR2 LQKENI.

V gene TRBV30 combines with J gene TRBJ2-5, with no clear D. V gave up 3 bases and J gave up 1 base, with 9 bases separating them. CDR1 is GTSNPN and CDR2 is SVGIG in the germline V gene (reference sequence). This CDR3 has 13 residues. The CDR3 nucleotides read TGTGCCTGGAGGAGACAAATCCAAGAGACCCAGTACTTC. This encodes CAWRRQIQETQYF.

The rearrangement links TRBV19 to TRBJ1-2; 10 nucleotides match TRBD1. The V gene's germline CDR1 is LNHDA and CDR2 SQIVND (reference sequence). The trim removed 3 bases at V and 2 bases at J, leaving 9 bases unmatched. The CDR3 loop spans 17 amino acids. CDR3 sequence (DNA): TGTGCCAGTAGTATGGGGACAGGGGCCAGTGGGAACTATGGCTACACCTTC. Translating it yields CASSMGTGASGNYGYTF.

The chain joins TRBV28 to TRBJ1-5; 9 bases agree with TRBD1. The CDR3 length is 14 residues. The germline CDR1 and CDR2 sequences are MDHEN and SYDVKM. V gave up 7 bases and J gave up 8 bases; unmatched junction bases: 9. DNA for the CDR3: TGTGCCAGCACAGGGACAGGGTGGGTAGAGCCCCAGCATTTT. Translating it yields CASTGTGWVEPQHF.

This chain uses TRBV28 with TRBJ2-7; D possibly corresponds to TRBD2 (6 bases). The length of the CDR3 is 13 residues. Trimming left V 3 bases short and J 3 bases short, with 9 bases between. Per the germline V gene, CDR1 is MDHEN and CDR2 is SYDVKM. In nucleotides, the CDR3 is TGTGCCAGCAGTTTGGGTAGCGGCTACGAGCAGTACTTC. Protein sequence: CASSLGSGYEQYF.

The chain recombines TRBV24-1 with TRBJ2-7; 15 nucleotides agree with TRBD2. The CDR3 extends over 16 amino acids. V lost 9 bases and J lost 4; bases outside the gene matches: 9. CDR1 is KGHDR and CDR2 is SFDVKD in the germline V gene. CDR3: CATGRGTSGRRYEQYF. The CDR3 region has the DNA TGTGCCACCGGGAGGGGGACTAGCGGGAGGAGGTACGAGCAGTACTTC.

This chain joins TRBV6-5 and TRBJ2-1; weak D call: TRBD2 (6 bases). V shed 6 bases and J shed 8 bases, with 20 bases lying between them. The CDR3 runs 15 residues. The V gene's germline CDR1 is MNHEY and CDR2 SVGAGI. CDR3 DNA: TGTGCCAGCAGATTAGCGGAGACCCCCTTCCATGAGCAGTTCTTC. It encodes CASRLAETPFHEQFF.

V and J are TRBV19 and TRBJ2-2, with TRBD1 matching 10 bases. The CDR3 sequence is 15 residues long. The germline CDR1 and CDR2 sequences are LNHDA and SQIVND (reference sequence). V lost 7 bases and J lost 4; bases outside the gene matches: 6. CDR3 bases: TGTGCCAGTATCTGGACAGGGGGTGTCACCGGGGAGCTGTTTTTT. It codes for CASIWTGGVTGELFF.

The V call is TRBV2, the J call TRBJ2-7; the match to TRBD2 covers 10 bases. V lost 0 bases and J lost 4; bases outside the gene matches: 3. Per the germline V gene, CDR1 is SNHLY and CDR2 is FYNNEI. This CDR3 contains 15 residues. The DNA for the CDR3 is TGTGCCAGCAGTGAAGCGGCTAGCGGGGGTTACGAGCAGTACTTC. This translates into CASSEAASGGYEQYF.

The chain combines TRBV2 with TRBJ2-7; 7 bases map to TRBD1. Germline trimming cut 6 bases from V and 6 bases from J; bases unmatched to any gene: 11. This CDR3 has 14 residues. Germline V gene lookup returns CDR1 SNHLY and CDR2 FYNNEI. The CDR3 sequence: CASRTRDRLIEQYF. CDR3 DNA sequence: TGTGCCAGCAGGACCCGGGACAGACTAATCGAGCAGTACTTC.

The table lists this clone with a few counts. The V gene is TRBV30, the J gene TRBJ2-7, with 8 bases lining up with TRBD1. The V gene end was trimmed by 2 bases and the J gene end by 4 bases; junction bases not matched to a gene: 1. CDR1 GTSNPN and CDR2 SVGIG come from the germline V gene (reference sequence). CDR3 length: 12 amino acids. In DNA, the CDR3 is TGTGCCTGGAGTTGGGACAGGTACGAGCAGTACTTC. It specifies CAWSWDRYEQYF.

The gene calls are TRBV30 and TRBJ2-3; perhaps TRBD2 as D (6 bases). Per the germline V gene, CDR1 is GTSNPN and CDR2 is SVGIG (reference sequence). CDR3 size: 10 residues. Trimming pared 5 bases from V and 11 bases from J, leaving 11 bases between. CDR3 amino acids: CAWGTGRQYF. CDR3 nucleotide sequence: TGTGCCTGGGGGACTGGAAGGCAGTATTTT.

V and J are TRBV25-1 and TRBJ2-1, with 9 bases identical to TRBD2. The junction had 10 bases not matched to a gene; V was cut back by 4 bases and J by 3 bases. CDR1 and CDR2 (germline): MGHDK, SYGVNS. The CDR3 spans 17 residues. The CDR3 reads CASSGGFRLADYNEQFF. CDR3 coding DNA: TGTGCCAGCAGTGGGGGATTCCGACTAGCGGACTACAATGAGCAGTTCTTC. Together with reference TRBV25-1 and TRBJ2-1, the CDR3 gives the full variable domain: EADIYQTPRYLVIGTGKKITLECSQTMGHDKMYWYQQDPGMELHLIHYSYGVNSTEKGDLSSESTVSRIRTEHFPLTLESARPSHTSQYLCASSGGFRLADYNEQFFGPGTRLTVL.

This rearrangement joins TRBV7-9 to TRBJ2-3, with TRBD1 matching over 7 bases. In germline, CDR1 is SEHNR, CDR2 FQNEAQ (reference sequence). CDR3 length: 16 residues. The J segment lost 2 bases and the V segment lost 5 bases, leaving 10 bases of the junction unmatched. CDR3 DNA sequence: TGTGCCAGCAGCCGGACAGGAAAAACCAACACAGATACGCAGTATTTT. Translation: CASSRTGKTNTDTQYF.

The genes are TRBV19 and TRBJ2-7, with 9 bases identical to TRBD1. The germline V gene encodes CDR1 LNHDA and CDR2 SQIVND (reference sequence). V lost 7 bases and J lost 1; bases outside the gene matches: 8. The CDR3 has 15 amino acids. CDR3 nucleotide sequence: TGTGCCAGTAAAGCCGGGACAGGGTCATCCTACGAGCAGTACTTC. Protein sequence: CASKAGTGSSYEQYF.